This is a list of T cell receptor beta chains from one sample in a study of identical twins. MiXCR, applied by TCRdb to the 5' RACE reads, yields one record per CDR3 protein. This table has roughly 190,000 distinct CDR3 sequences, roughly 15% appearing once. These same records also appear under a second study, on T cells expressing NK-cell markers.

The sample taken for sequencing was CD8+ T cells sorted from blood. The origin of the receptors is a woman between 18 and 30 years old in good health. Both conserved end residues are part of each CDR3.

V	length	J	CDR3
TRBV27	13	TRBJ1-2	CASSLAQGDGYTF
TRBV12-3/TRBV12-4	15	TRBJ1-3	CASSLGVYSGNTIYF
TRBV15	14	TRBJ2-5	CATSTQDRVETQYF
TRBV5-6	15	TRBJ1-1	CASSEGQGMNTEAFF
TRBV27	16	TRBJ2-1	CASSVGTSGRNGGQFF
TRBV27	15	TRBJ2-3	CASRAAGRDTDTQYF
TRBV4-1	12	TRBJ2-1	CASSQTRNEQFF
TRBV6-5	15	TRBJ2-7	CASSYRRGGTYEQYF
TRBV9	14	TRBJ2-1	CASSAADGGSEQFF
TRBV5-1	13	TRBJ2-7	CASSRGEFHEQYF
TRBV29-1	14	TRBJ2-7	CSVEALGRGYEQYF
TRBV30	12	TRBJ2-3	CAWSSGPDTQYF
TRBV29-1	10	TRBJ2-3	CSVATDTQYF